This TCR beta chain was sequenced in a study of radiotherapy plus CTLA-4 blockade in lung cancer. Study as a whole: Disease control was achieved by approximately 32% of patients, and objective responses by 18%.

Whole-study findings and limits: Clones of tumor-derived TCRs expanded in blood after radiotherapy plus ipilimumab.

Only in-frame clones appear in the TCRdb table, and some are missing; sequencing was by immunoSEQ multiplex PCR. Of under 65,000 clones listed, approximately 82% are singletons. Germline V gene lookup returns CDR1 SGHRS and CDR2 YFSETQ. The V gene lost 0 bases and the J gene lost 1 base, with 13 bases spanning the gap. The CDR3 has 17 residues. Notes on this clone: Its antigen remains unidentified.

It was focal radiation plus CTLA-4 blockade with ipilimumab that patients with chemo-refractory metastatic non-small-cell lung cancer received. V is TRBV5-1 and J is TRBJ2-2; a weak D match, TRBD1 (5 bases). The material was peripheral blood, obtained from a patient treated with radiotherapy plus ipilimumab. The sequence was collected from a human donor with non-small cell lung cancer whose response to radiotherapy plus ipilimumab could not be evaluated. CDR3 nucleotide sequence: TGCGCCAGCAGCTTGGGGCCCACAGGACAGAACACCGGGGAGCTGTTTTTT. This gives the protein CASSLGPTGQNTGELFF.